These 6 T cell receptor beta chains came from one sample sequenced in a study of PD-1 blockade in classical Hodgkin lymphoma. The assay was immunoSEQ multiplex PCR, and TCRdb's table has in-frame clones only and misses some. The table has under 5,500 clones, under 75% seen once. Every patient experienced relapse after autologous stem cell transplantation, and brentuximab vedotin exposure varied. Specimen: peripheral blood mononuclear cells (PBMCs), collected at baseline. These receptors were collected from a human donor with classical Hodgkin lymphoma.

The chain couples TRBV7-2 to TRBJ1-2; TRBD1 aligns across 7 bases. Germline V gives CDR1 SGHTA, CDR2 FQGNSA. Trimming cost V 5 bases and J 7 bases; bases outside gene matches: 13. The CDR3 totals 15 residues. CDR3 sequence: CASSPPDRLRGGYTF. In nucleotides, the CDR3 is TGTGCCAGCAGCCCTCCGGACAGGTTGAGGGGTGGCTACACCTTC.

CDR3 bases: TGTGCCAGCAGGGTGTTACTACATTGGCATCATCAGCCCCAGCATTTT. Translated, it gives CASRVLLHWHHQPQHF. This chain connects TRBV21-1 to TRBJ1-5. TRBV21-1 is assigned pseudogene status. The CDR3 length is 16 residues.

In regard to this clone: The sample carries other DNA sequences with the same CDR3. V usage is TRBV25-1 and J usage is TRBJ2-5; no clear D. The V end lost 8 bases, the J end lost 2 bases, and 3 bases lay between the germline ends. Per germline, CDR1 MGHDK and CDR2 SYGVNS. The CDR3 has 10 residues. CDR3 sequence: CASGQETQYF. The CDR3 bases are TGTGCCAGCGGTCAAGAGACCCAGTACTTC.

This clone was observed a handful of times. The rearrangement joins TRBV7-3 to TRBJ1-2; 9 bases align to TRBD1. The CDR3 consists of 15 residues. V was pared by 3 bases and J by 6 bases, with 8 bases of the junction left unmatched. Germline values: CDR1 SGHTA, CDR2 FQGTGA. CDR3 region: CASSFVGQGFDGYTF. CDR3 DNA sequence: TGTGCCAGCAGCTTCGTGGGACAGGGCTTTGATGGCTACACCTTC.

The chain joins TRBV6-8 to TRBJ2-7; TRBD1 matches at 8 bases. The germline gives CDR1 MNHGY, CDR2 SAAAGT. The CDR3 contains 13 residues. The ends lost 6 bases at V and 3 bases at J; junction bases unmatched: 4. The CDR3, as DNA: TGTGCCAGCAGCCGGGGACAGGTCTACGAGCAGTACTTC. Translation gives CASSRGQVYEQYF.

This clone showed up just a few times. This chain uses TRBV27 with TRBJ1-4; D remains unclear. Germline V gene lookup returns CDR1 MNHEY and CDR2 SMNVEV (reference sequence). The CDR3 consists of 11 residues. Deletions cut 3 bases from V and 10 bases from J, with 6 bases between. This CDR3 is CASSFLGKLFF. The CDR3 DNA is TGTGCCAGCAGTTTCTTGGGAAAACTGTTTTTT.